Presented here are 27 T cell receptor beta chains from one specimen sequenced in a study of blood T cell repertoires in COVID-19. Sequenced by immunoSEQ multiplex PCR; TCRdb stores in-frame clones only, minus some. Here the sample spans approximately 160,000 clones, 70% to 90% being singletons. Source material: peripheral blood. These receptors all come from a woman aged 55-70 years with COVID-19, enrolled during active disease.

The chain has TRBV28 and TRBJ1-2; tentatively, D is TRBD1 (5 bases). Trimming pared 6 bases from V and 5 bases from J, leaving 13 bases between. The CDR3 loop spans 13 amino acids. The V gene's germline CDR1 is MDHEN and CDR2 SYDVKM. The DNA of the CDR3 is TGTGCCAGCAGCCCCGAGACAGTTTATGGCTACACCTTC. The encoded protein is CASSPETVYGYTF.

The chain joins TRBV5-1 to TRBJ2-5; 14 nucleotides agree with TRBD2. Germline CDR1 and CDR2: SGHRS and YFSETQ. V was pared by 4 bases and J by 1 base, with 6 bases of the junction left unmatched. The CDR3 spans 17 residues. The DNA for the CDR3 is TGCGCCAGCAGCCAACCGACTAGCGGGAGGGTCCAAGAGACCCAGTACTTC. This sequence encodes CASSQPTSGRVQETQYF.

This chain links TRBV7-9 with TRBJ1-1; D possibly corresponds to TRBD1 (6 bases). Germline values: CDR1 SEHNR, CDR2 FQNEAQ (reference sequence). CDR3 length: 13 residues. V was clipped by 6 bases and J by 1 base, with 9 bases between them. CDR3 sequence reads: CASSQTGNTEAFF. The CDR3 DNA is TGTGCCAGCAGTCAGACAGGGAACACTGAAGCTTTCTTT. Full variable domain (remainder filled in from reference TRBV7-9 and TRBJ1-1): DTGVSQNPRHKITKRGQNVTFRCDPISEHNRLYWYRQTLGQGPEFLTYFQNEAQLEKSRLLSDRFSAERPKGSFSTLEIQRTEQGDSAMYLCASSQTGNTEAFFGQGTRLTVV.

As concerns this clone: An end of the junction differs from the germline gene, which may be a read error. The chain combines TRBV20-1 with TRBJ2-1; 8 bases line up with TRBD2. The germline V gene has CDR1 DFQATT and CDR2 SNEGSKA (reference sequence). This CDR3 comprises 11 residues. CDR3 sequence reads: CSARVAGNEVF. CDR3 nucleotides: TGCAGTGCTAGAGTAGCGGGGAATGAGGTCTTC.

The chain has TRBV6-2 or TRBV6-3 and TRBJ1-2, with 7 bases that match TRBD1. V was clipped by 6 bases and J by 2 bases; unmatched bases: 9. CDR1 and CDR2 from the germline V gene are MNHEY and SVGEGT. This CDR3 contains 15 residues. The CDR3 DNA is TGTGCCAGCAGCCCTGGACAGGTGGGGAACTATGGCTACACCTTC. Encoded protein: CASSPGQVGNYGYTF.

This clone was counted once. V usage is TRBV2 and J usage is TRBJ1-3; 7 bases are a match to TRBD1. Germline V gene lookup returns CDR1 SNHLY and CDR2 FYNNEI. The CDR3 contains 14 residues. V trimming: 5 bases; J trimming: 2 bases; junction bases outside the gene matches: 3. The CDR3 bases are TGTGCCAGCAGTCGGGACAGCCCTGGAAACACCATATATTTT. Amino acids: CASSRDSPGNTIYF.

The chain recombines TRBV5-1 with TRBJ1-5; 10 positions match TRBD1. The CDR3 consists of 14 residues. Germline CDR1 is SGHRS and CDR2 is YFSETQ. The ends lost 4 bases at V and 6 bases at J; junction bases unmatched: 4. The CDR3 loop reads CASSPTGGTQPQHF. The CDR3 DNA is TGCGCCAGCAGCCCGACAGGGGGCACTCAGCCCCAGCATTTT. The whole variable domain, filled in from reference TRBV5-1 and TRBJ1-5, reads KAGVTQTPRYLIKTRGQQVTLSCSPISGHRSVSWYQQTPGQGLQFLFEYFSETQRNKGNFPGRFSGRQFSNSRSEMNVSTLELGDSALYLCASSPTGGTQPQHFGDGTRLSIL.

This clone was seen once. The chain joins TRBV7-2 to TRBJ1-5; no reliable D call. The CDR3 runs to 16 residues. From germline, CDR1 is SGHTA and CDR2 FQGNSA. The V end lost 3 bases, the J end lost 0 bases, and 12 bases lay between the germline ends. The CDR3 DNA reads as TGTGCCAGCAGCTTGATGGGAGGCCATAGCAATCAGCCCCAGCATTTT. This gives the protein CASSLMGGHSNQPQHF.

Remarks on this clone: A junction end diverges from the germline sequence, so it may reflect a read error. The chain couples TRBV7-3 to TRBJ1-6; the D is unclear. The CDR3 runs 16 residues. Germline V CDR1 and CDR2: SGHTA, FQGTGA. The CDR3 sequence is CASSLTDFTKGSPLHF. In DNA form, the CDR3 reads TGTGCCAGCAGCCTAACGGACTTTACCAAGGGTTCACCCCTCCACTTT.

This rearrangement joins TRBV2 to TRBJ1-3; no reliable D call. Trimming cost V 7 bases and J 0 bases, with 10 bases left between them. Looked up from germline, CDR1 is SNHLY and CDR2 is FYNNEI. This CDR3 is 14 amino acids long. The CDR3 DNA reads as TGTGCCAGCAAGCGCTCCAGCTCTGGAAACACCATATATTTT. Its translation: CASKRSSSGNTIYF.

This rearrangement joins TRBV6-5 to TRBJ1-1, with TRBD1 identical over 8 bases. Per the germline V gene, CDR1 is MNHEY and CDR2 is SVGAGI. V lost 6 bases, J lost 6 bases, and 3 bases stayed unmatched. This CDR3 is built from 12 residues. This chain's CDR3 is CASSPGQAEAFF. CDR3 DNA: TGTGCCAGCAGCCCGGGACAGGCTGAAGCTTTCTTT.

This chain connects TRBV24-1 to TRBJ1-2, with TRBD1 matching 9 bases. Unmatched junction bases numbered 5, after V lost 4 bases and J lost 3 bases. The CDR3 covers 15 residues. The germline gives CDR1 KGHDR, CDR2 SFDVKD. The CDR3 nucleotides are TGTGCCACCAGTGACCCGGGACAGGGAGACTATGGCTACACCTTC. It codes for CATSDPGQGDYGYTF.

CDR3 DNA: TGTGCCAGCAGCCAAGTTTCAGGTTCTTATGGCTACACCTTC. Translation gives CASSQVSGSYGYTF. The V gene is TRBV3-1 (or the pseudogene TRBV3-2), the J gene TRBJ1-2; D is ambiguous. The CDR3 contains 14 residues. The germline gives CDR1 LGHDT, CDR2 YNNKEL (reference sequence). The V end was cut by 1 base, the J end by 5 bases, with 11 bases between.

The rearrangement joins TRBV5-6 to TRBJ1-6; D is unresolved. Trimming removed 0 bases from V and 2 bases from J, with 12 bases in between. Looked up from germline, CDR1 is SGHDT and CDR2 is YYEEEE. This CDR3 has 17 amino acids. Written as DNA, the CDR3 is TGTGCCAGCAGCTTGGACGGGGATGGCACCTATAATTCACCCCTCCACTTT. Its translation: CASSLDGDGTYNSPLHF.

This clone was observed once. The chain has TRBV18 and TRBJ2-5; D is possibly TRBD1 (5 bases). V was pared by 4 bases and J by 2 bases, with 8 bases between. The CDR3 extends over 13 amino acids. CDR1 is KGHSH, CDR2 LQKENI, per germline. In nucleotides, the CDR3 is TGTGCCAGCTCACAGGGGTCTCAAGAGACCCAGTACTTC. Its protein is CASSQGSQETQYF.

This chain uses TRBV7-3 with TRBJ2-3; D is perhaps TRBD2 (6 bases). Germline values: CDR1 SGHTA, CDR2 FQGTGA. Between the trimmed V and J ends, which lost 1 base and 2 bases, there was a span of 10 bases. The CDR3 runs 15 residues. DNA for the CDR3: TGTGCCAGCAGCTTAATAGCGGCGTCCACAGATACGCAGTATTTT. Protein product: CASSLIAASTDTQYF. Drawing the rest from reference TRBV7-3 and TRBJ2-3, the complete variable domain is GAGVSQTPSNKVTEKGKYVELRCDPISGHTALYWYRQSLGQGPEFLIYFQGTGAADDSGLPNDRFFAVRPEGSVSTLKIQRTERGDSAVYLCASSLIAASTDTQYFGPGTRLTVL.

V usage is TRBV24-1 and J usage is TRBJ2-5; 9 nucleotides line up with TRBD1. The V and J ends lost 4 bases and 5 bases, in that order; junction bases with no gene match: 4. This CDR3 contains 14 residues. Germline V gene data show CDR1 as KGHDR and CDR2 as SFDVKD. The CDR3 sequence: CATSETGGEETQYF. Written as DNA, the CDR3 is TGTGCCACCAGTGAAACAGGGGGCGAGGAGACCCAGTACTTC.

This clone has a handful of counts. V is TRBV5-1 and J is TRBJ1-2; D is unclear. V lost 3 bases, J lost 3 bases, and 12 bases lay in between. This CDR3 region has 14 residues. Germline loops: CDR1 SGHRS, CDR2 YFSETQ. In DNA, the CDR3 is TGCGCCAGCAGCTCAGGAGGTGGAGACTATGGCTACACCTTC. Protein sequence: CASSSGGGDYGYTF.

The chain uses TRBV30 and TRBJ1-2; 7 bases are a match to TRBD1. The J segment lost 5 bases and the V segment lost 3 bases, leaving 6 bases of the junction unmatched. The CDR3 totals 13 residues. Germline values: CDR1 GTSNPN, CDR2 SVGIG (reference sequence). The chain's CDR3 is CAWSEDRRYGYTF. CDR3 in DNA: TGTGCCTGGAGCGAGGACAGGAGATATGGCTACACCTTC.

This chain connects TRBV2 to TRBJ1-1; D unclear. This CDR3 has 11 amino acids. Trimming cost V 11 bases and J 2 bases, with 9 bases left between them. CDR1 is SNHLY and CDR2 is FYNNEI in the germline V gene. CDR3 amino acids: CAGSINTEAFF. In nucleotides, the CDR3 is TGTGCCGGCTCCATCAACACTGAAGCTTTCTTT.

The chain combines TRBV11-2 with TRBJ2-7, with TRBD2 matching over 8 bases. V gave up 3 bases and J gave up 4 bases; unmatched junction bases: 11. From germline, CDR1 is SGHAT and CDR2 FQNNGV. CDR3 length: 16 residues. The CDR3 loop is CASSLRGAGEFYEQYF. CDR3 nucleotides: TGTGCCAGCAGCTTGCGGGGGGCTGGAGAGTTTTACGAGCAGTACTTC.

This clone turned up a few times. The CDR3 bases are TGTGCTAGTGGTTTGGACGGGGAGCAGTACGTC. It translates to CASGLDGEQYV. The chain employs TRBV12-5 and TRBJ2-7; D gene unclear. The CDR3 loop spans 11 amino acids. Germline CDR1 and CDR2: LGHNT and FRNRAP. V lost 1 base and J 7 bases, leaving 5 bases between the germline ends.

This clone was picked up one time. Its ends do not fully match the called genes, so a read error is possible. The V call is TRBV7-7, the J call TRBJ2-3; 10 bases agree with TRBD2. The CDR3 loop spans 18 amino acids. Germline V gene lookup returns CDR1 SSHAT and CDR2 FNYEAQ (reference sequence). CDR3 DNA sequence: TGTGCTAGCAGCCGTACCCCCCCGGGGACTAGCGTAACAGATACGCAGTATTTT. It specifies CASSRTPPGTSVTDTQYF. Filled out from reference TRBV7-7 and TRBJ2-3, the complete variable domain reads GAGVSQSPRYKVTKRGQDVTLRCDPISSHATLYWYQQALGQGPEFLTYFNYEAQPDKSGLPSDRFSAERPEGSISTLTIQRTEQRDSAMYRCASSRTPPGTSVTDTQYFGPGTRLTVL.

The chain joins TRBV19 to TRBJ1-5; 9 bases fit TRBD1. V gave up 3 bases and J gave up 6 bases; unmatched junction bases: 6. The CDR3 totals 15 residues. Germline CDR1 reads LNHDA; CDR2 reads SQIVND (reference sequence). The CDR3 DNA sequence: TGTGCCAGTAGTATTAGACAGGGGGTAGGTCAGCCCCAGCATTTT. Encoded protein: CASSIRQGVGQPQHF.

This clone occurred once. The chain joins TRBV7-2 to TRBJ2-3, with TRBD2 matching 10 bases. The CDR3 runs 16 residues. The V gene end was trimmed by 4 bases and the J gene end by 3 bases; junction bases not matched to a gene: 7. The germline gives CDR1 SGHTA, CDR2 FQGNSA. The CDR3 loop reads CASSWVTGLATDTQYF. CDR3 DNA sequence: TGTGCCAGCAGCTGGGTGACGGGACTAGCGACAGATACGCAGTATTTT.

The chain recombines TRBV3-1 (or the pseudogene TRBV3-2) with TRBJ2-7; 12 bases match TRBD2. From germline, CDR1 is LGHDT and CDR2 YNNKEL (reference sequence). V was clipped by 5 bases and J by 2 bases; unmatched bases: 4. The CDR3 totals 15 residues. CDR3 loop: CASSVGLAGTYEQYF. In nucleotides, the CDR3 is TGTGCCAGCAGCGTTGGACTAGCGGGGACCTACGAGCAGTACTTC.

This clone was counted between two and nine times. J is TRBJ1-2 and V is TRBV2; D uncertain. Germline V gene sequence: CDR1 SNHLY, CDR2 FYNNEI. The CDR3 contains 13 residues. Trimming took 8 bases from V and 1 from J, leaving 11 bases between them. CDR3 nucleotides: TGTGCCAGCGCTGGACTGGGTAACTATGGCTACACCTTC. It specifies CASAGLGNYGYTF.